This T cell receptor (beta chain) was recorded in a study of chemoradiotherapy in HPV16-positive cancers. Clones were sequenced by immunoSEQ multiplex PCR, and TCRdb holds only the in-frame ones, with some missing. There are fewer than 7,500 clones in the sample; roughly 90% occur only once, and roughly 1.7% lies in the top ten. The CDR3 has 14 residues. Germline CDR1 is LNHDA and CDR2 is SQIVND (reference sequence). Trimming removed 4 bases at V and 7 bases at J, with 17 bases between. This clonotype was obtained from a human donor with HPV-associated anogenital cancer. Sample: blood, taken from a patient who underwent chemoradiotherapy. The rearrangement joins TRBV19 to TRBJ2-7; the D call may be TRBD1 or TRBD2 (5 bases each). This CDR3 reads CASSRRDPRGEQYF. Here the CDR3 DNA reads TGTGCCAGTAGTAGAAGGGACCCAAGGGGAGAGCAGTACTTC.